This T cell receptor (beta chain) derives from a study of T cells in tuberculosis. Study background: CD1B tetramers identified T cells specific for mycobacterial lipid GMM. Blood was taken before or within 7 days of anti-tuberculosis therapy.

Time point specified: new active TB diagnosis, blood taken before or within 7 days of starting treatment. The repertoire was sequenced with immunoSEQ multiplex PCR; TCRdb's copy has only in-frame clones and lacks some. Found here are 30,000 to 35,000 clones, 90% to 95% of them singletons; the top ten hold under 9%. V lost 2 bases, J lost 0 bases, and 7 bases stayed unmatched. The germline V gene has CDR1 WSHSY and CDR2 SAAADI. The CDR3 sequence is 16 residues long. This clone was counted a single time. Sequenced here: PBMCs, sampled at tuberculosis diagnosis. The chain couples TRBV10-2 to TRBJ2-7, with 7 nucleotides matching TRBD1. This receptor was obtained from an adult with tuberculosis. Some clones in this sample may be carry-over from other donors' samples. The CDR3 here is CASSETGTESSYEQYF. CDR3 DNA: TGCGCCAGCAGTGAGACCGGGACAGAAAGCTCCTACGAGCAGTACTTC.